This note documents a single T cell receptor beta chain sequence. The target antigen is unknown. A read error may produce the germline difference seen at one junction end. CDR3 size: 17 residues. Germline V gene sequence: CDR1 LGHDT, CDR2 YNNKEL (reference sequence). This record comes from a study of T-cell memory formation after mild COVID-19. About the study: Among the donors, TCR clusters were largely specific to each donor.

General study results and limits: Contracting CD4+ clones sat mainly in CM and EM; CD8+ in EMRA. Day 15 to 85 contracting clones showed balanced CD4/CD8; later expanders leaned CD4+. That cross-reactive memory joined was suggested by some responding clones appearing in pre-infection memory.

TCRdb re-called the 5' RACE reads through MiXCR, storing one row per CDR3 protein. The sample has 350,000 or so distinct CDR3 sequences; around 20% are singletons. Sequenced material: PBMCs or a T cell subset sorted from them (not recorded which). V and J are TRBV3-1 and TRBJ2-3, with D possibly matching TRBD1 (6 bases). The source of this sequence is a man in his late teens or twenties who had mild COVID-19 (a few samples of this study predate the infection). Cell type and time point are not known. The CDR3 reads CASSQGFGGTRTETQYF. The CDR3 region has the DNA TGTGCCAGCAGCCAGGGATTTGGGGGCACACGCACAGAAACGCAGTATTTT.